The 32 T cell receptor beta chains given below trace back to one sample, sequenced in a study of blood T cell repertoires in COVID-19. The method was immunoSEQ multiplex PCR; TCRdb's version includes in-frame clones alone and lacks a portion of them. The sample consists of 150,000 to 250,000 clones, approximately 86% of them appearing once. Sequencing was performed on PBMCs or T cells enriched from blood (not recorded which). The receptors were sampled from a woman aged 30 to 39 who had recovered from COVID-19.

The chain uses TRBV30 and TRBJ2-5, with a weak D call TRBD2 (6 bases). The ends were cut back, 0 bases at V and 4 bases at J, with 15 bases in the middle. CDR1 GTSNPN and CDR2 SVGIG come from the germline V gene (reference sequence). The CDR3 covers 15 residues. The CDR3 here is CAWSVKFGGGETQYF. The CDR3 region has the DNA TGTGCCTGGAGTGTAAAATTCGGGGGAGGAGAGACCCAGTACTTC.

The rearrangement uses TRBV4-2 and TRBJ2-4; possibly TRBD1 for D (5 bases). Trimming removed 9 bases at V and 5 bases at J, with 14 bases between. The CDR3 loop spans 13 amino acids. Germline values: CDR1 LGHNA, CDR2 YNFKEQ. Here the CDR3 reads CASRPRGQNIQYF. DNA of the CDR3: TGTGCCAGTCGGCCAAGGGGCCAAAACATTCAGTACTTC.

This sequence joins TRBV4-2 and TRBJ1-4; 7 bases map to TRBD1. Germline V gene sequence: CDR1 LGHNA, CDR2 YNFKEQ. J was trimmed by 4 bases and V by 0 bases; bases with no gene match: 2. This CDR3 spans 15 amino acids. Written as DNA, the CDR3 is TGTGCCAGCAGCCAAGAACAGGGGATTAATGAAAAACTGTTTTTT. It is translated as CASSQEQGINEKLFF.

V and J are TRBV9 and TRBJ2-2, with 7 positions matching TRBD2. The CDR3 sequence is 18 residues long. Germline CDR1 reads SGDLS; CDR2 reads YYNGEE. J gave up 5 bases and V 0 bases, and 13 bases lay outside the gene matches. The CDR3 loop reads CASSVEPGGTLETGELFF. The CDR3, as DNA: TGTGCCAGCAGCGTAGAACCGGGAGGCACCCTTGAGACCGGGGAGCTGTTTTTT.

The chain couples TRBV5-4 to TRBJ1-4; TRBD1 matches at 11 bases. The ends lost 4 bases at V and 4 bases at J; junction bases unmatched: 9. The CDR3 is 17 amino acids. CDR1 and CDR2 (germline): SGHNT, YYREEE (reference sequence). The CDR3 loop reads CASSRGQGAGFNEKLFF. CDR3 DNA sequence: TGTGCCAGCAGCCGTGGACAGGGGGCTGGCTTTAATGAAAAACTGTTTTTT.

The chain links TRBV11-3 to TRBJ2-5; 8 bases agree with TRBD2. Germline lookup yields CDR1 SGHNT and CDR2 YENEEA. Losses at the gene ends were 2 bases for V and 3 bases for J; bases not matched to a gene: 5. This CDR3 comprises 15 residues. As DNA, the CDR3 is TGTGCCAGCAGCTTACGAACTAGCGGAGAAGAGACCCAGTACTTC. This translates into CASSLRTSGEETQYF.

This CDR3 reads CASSLDRAVGNEQFF. The CDR3 bases are TGTGCCAGTAGTCTCGACAGGGCAGTGGGAAATGAGCAGTTCTTC. This sequence joins TRBV19 and TRBJ2-1; 7 bases map to TRBD1. V was pared by 5 bases and J by 7 bases, with 11 bases of the junction left unmatched. Germline-derived CDR1 and CDR2 are LNHDA and SQIVND (reference sequence). This CDR3 is 15 amino acids long. The complete variable domain, with remaining parts taken from reference TRBV19 and TRBJ2-1, reads DGGITQSPKYLFRKEGQNVTLSCEQNLNHDAMYWYRQDPGQGLRLIYYSQIVNDFQKGDIAEGYSVSREKKESFPLTVTSAQKNPTAFYLCASSLDRAVGNEQFFGPGTRLTVL.

The V gene is TRBV14, the J gene TRBJ2-1; tentatively, D is TRBD1 (6 bases). The germline V and J ends were trimmed by 2 bases and 7 bases, with 21 bases remaining between them. This CDR3 has 17 amino acids. CDR1 is SGHDN, CDR2 FVKESK, per germline. CDR3 sequence (DNA): TGTGCCAGCAGCCAACGAGATACAGGGCGCCCTCGGAATGAGCAGTTCTTC. It translates to CASSQRDTGRPRNEQFF.

This rearrangement joins TRBV19 to TRBJ1-4, with D hard to call. The V gene's germline CDR1 is LNHDA and CDR2 SQIVND (reference sequence). V dropped 6 bases and J dropped 5 bases, with 7 bases sitting between them. The CDR3 is 12 residues long. CDR3 protein: CASRQRNEKLFF. The CDR3 DNA sequence: TGTGCCAGTAGACAACGAAATGAAAAACTGTTTTTT.

This chain joins TRBV24-1 and TRBJ1-1; D gene uncertain. The V end was cut by 5 bases, the J end by 0 bases, with 9 bases between. CDR1 and CDR2 (germline): KGHDR, SFDVKD. This CDR3 is 14 amino acids long. CDR3 bases: TGTGCCACCAGTGTAGGCGGAATGAACACTGAAGCTTTCTTT. Protein product: CATSVGGMNTEAFF.

This rearrangement joins TRBV10-2 to TRBJ1-4; D is perhaps TRBD1 (5 bases). The CDR3 extends over 15 amino acids. V was pared by 0 bases and J by 4 bases, with 9 bases between. Germline V CDR1 and CDR2: WSHSY, SAAADI. The CDR3 spells CASSESWGDNEKLFF. For the CDR3, the DNA is TGCGCCAGCAGTGAGTCGTGGGGGGATAATGAAAAACTGTTTTTT.

CDR3 DNA: TGTGCCAGCAGTGAAGTTAGGACAGGAGATGAAAAACTGTTTTTT. As protein: CASSEVRTGDEKLFF. The chain recombines TRBV6-1 with TRBJ1-4; the match to TRBD1 covers 7 bases. The CDR3 contains 15 residues. CDR1 and CDR2 (germline): MNHNS, SASEGT. V dropped 1 base and J dropped 6; count of bases not matched to a gene: 5.

J is TRBJ2-5 and V is TRBV18; 7 nucleotides line up with TRBD1. V trimming: 6 bases; J trimming: 1 base; junction bases outside the gene matches: 8. This CDR3 has 15 residues. Germline CDR1 reads KGHSH; CDR2 reads LQKENI. The CDR3 DNA reads as TGTGCCAGCTCCCGCGCCGGGACAGTCCAAGAGACCCAGTACTTC. Translation gives CASSRAGTVQETQYF.

DNA of the CDR3: TGTGCCAGCACTCAGGGACAGGGTTATAATTCACCCCTCCACTTT. The encoded protein is CASTQGQGYNSPLHF. The chain links TRBV2 to TRBJ1-6, with 9 bases that match TRBD1. CDR1 and CDR2 from the germline V gene are SNHLY and FYNNEI. Trimming removed 7 bases from V and 4 bases from J; junction bases left unmatched: 5. The CDR3 totals 15 residues.

V usage is TRBV11-2 and J usage is TRBJ1-1; perhaps TRBD1 as D (6 bases). V dropped 4 bases and J dropped 9 bases, with 12 bases sitting between them. Looked up from germline, CDR1 is SGHAT and CDR2 is FQNNGV. The CDR3 runs 12 residues. CDR3 sequence (DNA): TGTGCCAGCAGCTACGCAGGGGTAAAAGCTTTCTTT. This codes for CASSYAGVKAFF.

This clone was recorded a few times. This sequence joins TRBV12-3 or TRBV12-4 and TRBJ2-5, with a weak D call TRBD1 (5 bases). The CDR3 consists of 12 residues. V was shortened by 1 base and J by 5 bases, with 5 bases between the two germline ends. The CDR3 DNA reads TGTGCCAGCAGTTTAGAGGGGGAGACCCAGTACTTC. It codes for CASSLEGETQYF.

The V call is TRBV5-4, the J call TRBJ2-3; maybe TRBD2 (6 bases). This CDR3 region has 16 residues. The ends were cut back, 0 bases at V and 1 base at J, with 12 bases in the middle. Germline-derived CDR1 and CDR2 are SGHNT and YYREEE (reference sequence). As DNA, the CDR3 is TGTGCCAGCAGCTTGGACGGGGGATTGGGCACAGATACGCAGTATTTT. It translates to CASSLDGGLGTDTQYF.

The chain couples TRBV12-5 to TRBJ2-1; a possible D gene is TRBD2 (6 bases). There are 15 residues in the CDR3. The V gene lost 7 bases and the J gene lost 6 bases, with 19 bases spanning the gap. CDR1 and CDR2 from the germline V gene are LGHNT and FRNRAP. Here the CDR3 reads CASAIYGTLVNEQFF. CDR3 DNA sequence: TGTGCTAGTGCCATATACGGGACTCTCGTCAATGAGCAGTTCTTC.

The J gene is TRBJ1-5, the V gene TRBV7-3; D is unresolved. Between the trimmed V and J ends, which lost 5 bases and 0 bases, there was a span of 5 bases. Looked up from germline, CDR1 is SGHTA and CDR2 is FQGTGA. The CDR3 runs 13 residues. The CDR3 bases are TGTGCCAGCAGCCCCAGTAGCAATCAGCCCCAGCATTTT. Translated: CASSPSSNQPQHF.

V is TRBV25-1 and J is TRBJ2-7; 8 nucleotides match TRBD1. V trimming: 6 bases; J trimming: 2 bases; junction bases outside the gene matches: 6. The CDR3 covers 14 residues. CDR1 MGHDK and CDR2 SYGVNS come from the germline V gene. CDR3 protein: CASRLDRAPYEQYF. The CDR3 coding sequence is TGTGCCAGCAGACTGGACAGGGCTCCCTACGAGCAGTACTTC.

DNA for the CDR3: TGTGCCTGGAGTGTTTTAAGTGGGAGTCAGCCCCAGCATTTT. It is translated as CAWSVLSGSQPQHF. The J gene is TRBJ1-5, the V gene TRBV30; D unresolved. The CDR3 spans 14 residues. Between the trimmed V and J ends, which lost 0 bases and 6 bases, there was a span of 12 bases. CDR1 GTSNPN and CDR2 SVGIG come from the germline V gene (reference sequence).

This rearrangement joins TRBV7-2 to TRBJ1-5; no clear D gene. This CDR3 has 15 amino acids. Germline CDR1 SGHTA, CDR2 FQGNSA. Trimming cost V 5 bases and J 2 bases, with 13 bases left between them. This CDR3 reads CASSQIRDGNQPQHF. As DNA, the CDR3 is TGTGCCAGCAGCCAGATCCGGGATGGCAATCAGCCCCAGCATTTT.

The chain joins TRBV4-3 to TRBJ2-7; 9 nucleotides line up with TRBD2. The V gene's germline CDR1 is LGHNA and CDR2 YSLEER. The CDR3 runs 17 residues. J gave up 3 bases and V 0 bases, and 9 bases lay outside the gene matches. In DNA form, the CDR3 reads TGCGCCAGCAGCCAAGATCGGGGCGGGGGGGCGATCTACGAGCAGTACTTC. Translating gives CASSQDRGGGAIYEQYF.

The genes are TRBV12-3 or TRBV12-4 and TRBJ1-1, with D unresolved. The V gene lost 2 bases and the J gene lost 3 bases, with 7 bases spanning the gap. The CDR3 length is 13 residues. The CDR3 bases are TGTGCCAGCAGTTTAAAGGGAGACACTGAAGCTTTCTTT. It is translated as CASSLKGDTEAFF.

The chain joins TRBV5-8 to TRBJ1-5, with D unresolved. Trimming took 0 bases from V and 1 from J, leaving 8 bases between them. Germline CDR1 is SGHTS and CDR2 is YDEGEE. The length of the CDR3 is 15 residues. The CDR3 here is CASSLGQASNQPQHF. The DNA of the CDR3 is TGTGCCAGCAGCTTGGGGCAGGCAAGCAATCAGCCCCAGCATTTT. Variable domain in full (rest from reference TRBV5-8 and TRBJ1-5): EAGVTQSPTHLIKTRGQQATLRCSPISGHTSVYWYQQALGLGLQFLLWYDEGEERNRGNFPPRFSGRQFPNYSSELNVNALELEDSALYLCASSLGQASNQPQHFGDGTRLSIL.

This chain uses TRBV4-2 with TRBJ2-1, with D uncertain. The CDR3 extends over 15 amino acids. V was shortened by 7 bases and J by 4 bases, with 17 bases between the two germline ends. Germline V gene sequence: CDR1 LGHNA, CDR2 YNFKEQ. The CDR3 protein is CASIGHQRGYNEQFF. Written as DNA, the CDR3 is TGTGCCAGCATCGGTCACCAGCGCGGTTACAATGAGCAGTTCTTC.

In the case of this clone: In the same sample, other DNA sequences code for this CDR3. The chain is built from TRBV19 and TRBJ2-7, with D possibly being TRBD2 (5 bases). Germline CDR1 and CDR2: LNHDA and SQIVND (reference sequence). The CDR3 contains 12 residues. The germline V and J ends were trimmed by 3 bases and 3 bases, with 6 bases remaining between them. The CDR3 loop is CASSIGSYEQYF. The CDR3 DNA sequence: TGTGCCAGTAGTATTGGGAGCTACGAGCAGTACTTC.

This chain uses TRBV20-1 with TRBJ1-1; D may be TRBD1 (6 bases). This CDR3 region has 11 residues. Per the germline V gene, CDR1 is DFQATT and CDR2 is SNEGSKA (reference sequence). CDR3 region: CMVGHLTEAFF. The CDR3 region has the DNA TGCATGGTGGGACACCTCACTGAAGCTTTCTTT.

This chain joins TRBV28 and TRBJ1-2, with D hard to call. There are 14 residues in the CDR3. Germline loops: CDR1 MDHEN, CDR2 SYDVKM. The germline V and J ends were trimmed by 7 bases and 4 bases, with 16 bases remaining between them. CDR3 DNA: TGTGCCAGCACCCCATATGGTGGTAGCTATGGCTACACCTTC. Protein sequence: CASTPYGGSYGYTF.

This clone was observed once. The chain combines TRBV6-2 or TRBV6-3 with TRBJ1-1, with D hard to call. CDR3 length: 13 residues. The germline V and J ends were trimmed by 0 bases and 2 bases, with 4 bases remaining between them. CDR1 MNHEY and CDR2 SVGEGT come from the germline V gene. CDR3: CASSYSANTEAFF. DNA of the CDR3: TGTGCCAGCAGTTACTCAGCTAACACTGAAGCTTTCTTT.

V gene TRBV4-3 combines with J gene TRBJ2-7; 11 bases align to TRBD2. The CDR3 runs to 16 residues. V shed 1 base and J 1 base; nucleotides not matched to a gene: 3. CDR1 LGHNA and CDR2 YSLEER come from the germline V gene. The CDR3 region has the DNA TGCGCCAGCAGCCAAGTTGGGACTAGCGGATCCTACGAGCAGTACTTC. Translated: CASSQVGTSGSYEQYF.

This clone occurred a few times. The identical CDR3 is also encoded by other nucleotide sequences in the sample. The chain employs TRBV7-8 and TRBJ2-7; D is unresolved. Trimming cost V 5 bases and J 3 bases, with 5 bases left between them. Germline CDR1 and CDR2: SGHVS and FQNEAQ. The CDR3 is 11 residues long. DNA of the CDR3: TGTGCCAGCAGCCTTTACTACGAGCAGTACTTC. Translated, it gives CASSLYYEQYF.